These 5 T cell receptor beta chains came from one sample sequenced in a study of technical replicates of blood from a few donors (dated by TCRdb to the late 2010s). Library preparation used the immunoSEQ multiplex PCR assay. Held by TCRdb, this immuneACCESS table contains in-frame sequences only and omits some clones. Under half of the omission traces to an unresolved V gene where checked; the cause of the rest is unknown. For this sample there are more than 80,000 clones; approximately 97% appear just once. The biggest ten clones account for just over 0.3% of the sample. The sequenced material came from T cells isolated from PBMCs. The source of these receptors is a human donor in good health.

The chain couples TRBV2 to TRBJ2-1, with D perhaps TRBD2 (5 bases). The germline V gene encodes CDR1 SNHLY and CDR2 FYNNEI. The V gene lost 6 bases and the J gene lost 6 bases, with 12 bases spanning the gap. CDR3 length equals 13 residues. CDR3 residues: CASRSGAFNEQFF. For the CDR3, the DNA is TGTGCCAGCAGGAGCGGAGCTTTCAATGAGCAGTTCTTC.

The rearrangement joins TRBV29-1 to TRBJ2-3; no definite D call. Trimming took 6 bases from V and 2 from J, leaving 12 bases between them. The CDR3 is 13 amino acids. CDR1 is SQVTM, CDR2 ANQGSEA, per germline. Here the CDR3 reads CSVYTRLTDTQYF. The CDR3 bases are TGCAGCGTGTACACGAGACTCACAGATACGCAGTATTTT.

V gene TRBV5-1 combines with J gene TRBJ1-2; no definite D call. CDR3 length: 15 residues. The germline CDR1 and CDR2 sequences are SGHRS and YFSETQ. The V and J ends lost 5 bases and 2 bases respectively, with 16 bases between them. The CDR3 DNA sequence: TGCGCCAGCAGTCGATGGGCAGAGCCGAACTATGGCTACACCTTC. Protein: CASSRWAEPNYGYTF.

V and J are TRBV7-8 and TRBJ2-1; D ambiguous. The CDR3 runs 15 residues. Trimming removed 2 bases at V and 0 bases at J, with 8 bases between. In germline, CDR1 is SGHVS, CDR2 FQNEAQ. The CDR3 DNA follows: TGTGCCAGCAGCTTAATCCGGAGCTCCTACAATGAGCAGTTCTTC. Translated: CASSLIRSSYNEQFF.

V gene TRBV7-9 combines with J gene TRBJ2-5; 11 bases fit TRBD2. The CDR3 sequence is 16 residues long. The junction had 8 bases not matched to a gene; V was cut back by 5 bases and J by 3 bases. Per the germline V gene, CDR1 is SEHNR and CDR2 is FQNEAQ (reference sequence). CDR3 DNA: TGTGCCAGCAGCAATTTGCCGGGACTAGCGGAAGAGACCCAGTACTTC. It translates to CASSNLPGLAEETQYF.